Below, one TCR beta chain is given with its context. Its specificity is not known. The sample belongs to a study of vaccination effects on CD4 cells after COVID-19. Study-level background: Convalescent patient samples, from two individuals, date to 16 days and one week before vaccination.

General study results and limits: Among infection- and vaccine-induced clones, marked clonal contraction occurred late after vaccination. Convalescent patients were scarce in the study, and it lacked early post-infection timepoints.

This table comes from immunoSEQ multiplex PCR, and its TCRdb copy is limited to in-frame clones, with some not included. Among approximately 26,000 clones, about 77% were seen once, and the ten largest hold about a fifth. Germline CDR1 is SGHNT and CDR2 is YYREEE (reference sequence). The CDR3 totals 14 residues. Trimming cost V 2 bases and J 2 bases, with 10 bases left between them. Before any sequencing was done, the ViraFEST assay used viral peptide pools to expand antigen-specific CD4+ T cells. Culturing for about 9 days preceded CD4+ T cell isolation. A positive SARS-CoV-2 PCR test fell between March and December 2020. The authors replaced half the medium with IL-2 medium on days 3 and 7.

This chain joins TRBV5-4 and TRBJ1-2; D gene uncertain. The TCR comes from a human donor who had a prior SARS-CoV-2 infection. The sequences come from CD4+ T cells from PBMCs cultured with HCoV-NL63 spike peptides, collected before COVID-19 vaccination. The CDR3, as DNA: TGTGCCAGCAGCTTTGCAGGAACGAACTATGGCTACACCTTC. Its translation: CASSFAGTNYGYTF.